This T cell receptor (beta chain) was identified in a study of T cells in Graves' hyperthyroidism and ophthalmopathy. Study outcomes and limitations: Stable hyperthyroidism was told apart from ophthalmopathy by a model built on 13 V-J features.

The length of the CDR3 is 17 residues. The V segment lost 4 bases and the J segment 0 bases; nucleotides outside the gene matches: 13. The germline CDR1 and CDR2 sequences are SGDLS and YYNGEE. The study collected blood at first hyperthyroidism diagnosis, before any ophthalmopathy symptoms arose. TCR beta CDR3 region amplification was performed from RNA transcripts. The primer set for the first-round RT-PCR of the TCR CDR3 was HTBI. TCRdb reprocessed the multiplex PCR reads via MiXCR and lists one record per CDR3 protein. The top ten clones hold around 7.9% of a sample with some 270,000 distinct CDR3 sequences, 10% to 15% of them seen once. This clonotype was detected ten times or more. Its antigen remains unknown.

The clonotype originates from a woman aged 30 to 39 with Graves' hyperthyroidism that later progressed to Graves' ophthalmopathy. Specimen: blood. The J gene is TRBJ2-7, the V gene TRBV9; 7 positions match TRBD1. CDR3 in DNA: TGTGCCAGCAGCCCGAGAGGGGACAGCGTAAGCTCCTACGAGCAGTACTTC. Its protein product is CASSPRGDSVSSYEQYF.